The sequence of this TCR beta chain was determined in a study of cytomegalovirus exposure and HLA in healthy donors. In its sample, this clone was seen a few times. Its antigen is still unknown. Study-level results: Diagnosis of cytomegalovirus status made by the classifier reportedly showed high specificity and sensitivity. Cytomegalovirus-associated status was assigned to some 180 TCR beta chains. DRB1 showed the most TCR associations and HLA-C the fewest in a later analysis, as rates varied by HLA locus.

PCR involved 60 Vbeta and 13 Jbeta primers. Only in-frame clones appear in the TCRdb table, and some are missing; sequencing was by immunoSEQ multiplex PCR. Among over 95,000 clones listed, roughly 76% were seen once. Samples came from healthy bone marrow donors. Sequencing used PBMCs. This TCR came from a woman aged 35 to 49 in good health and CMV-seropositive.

The CDR3, as DNA: TGTGCCAGCAGCTCGTCCGGGACACTAGAAGCTTTCTTT. This sequence encodes CASSSSGTLEAFF. J is TRBJ1-1 and V is TRBV7-2; a weak D match, TRBD1 (6 bases). Trimming cost V 4 bases and J 8 bases, with 14 bases left between them. CDR3 length: 13 amino acids. In germline, CDR1 is SGHTA, CDR2 FQGNSA.